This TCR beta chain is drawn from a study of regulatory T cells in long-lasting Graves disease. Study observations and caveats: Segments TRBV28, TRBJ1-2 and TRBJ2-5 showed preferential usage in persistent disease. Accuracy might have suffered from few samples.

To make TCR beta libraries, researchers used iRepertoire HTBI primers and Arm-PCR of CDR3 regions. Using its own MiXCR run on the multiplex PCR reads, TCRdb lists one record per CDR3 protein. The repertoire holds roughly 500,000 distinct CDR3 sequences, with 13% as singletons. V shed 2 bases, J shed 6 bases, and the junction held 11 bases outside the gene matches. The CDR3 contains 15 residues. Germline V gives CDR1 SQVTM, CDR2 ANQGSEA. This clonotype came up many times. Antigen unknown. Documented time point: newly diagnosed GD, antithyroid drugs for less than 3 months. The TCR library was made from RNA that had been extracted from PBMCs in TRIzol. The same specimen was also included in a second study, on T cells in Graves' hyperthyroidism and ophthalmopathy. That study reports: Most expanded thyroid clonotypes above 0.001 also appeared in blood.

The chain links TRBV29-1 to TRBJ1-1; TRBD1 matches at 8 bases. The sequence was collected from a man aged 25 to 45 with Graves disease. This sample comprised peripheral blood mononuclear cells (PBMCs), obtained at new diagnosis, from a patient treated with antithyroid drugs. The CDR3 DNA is TGCAGCGTTGAATTTCTGGACAGGGAATTGCCTGAAGCTTTCTTT. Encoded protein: CSVEFLDRELPEAFF.